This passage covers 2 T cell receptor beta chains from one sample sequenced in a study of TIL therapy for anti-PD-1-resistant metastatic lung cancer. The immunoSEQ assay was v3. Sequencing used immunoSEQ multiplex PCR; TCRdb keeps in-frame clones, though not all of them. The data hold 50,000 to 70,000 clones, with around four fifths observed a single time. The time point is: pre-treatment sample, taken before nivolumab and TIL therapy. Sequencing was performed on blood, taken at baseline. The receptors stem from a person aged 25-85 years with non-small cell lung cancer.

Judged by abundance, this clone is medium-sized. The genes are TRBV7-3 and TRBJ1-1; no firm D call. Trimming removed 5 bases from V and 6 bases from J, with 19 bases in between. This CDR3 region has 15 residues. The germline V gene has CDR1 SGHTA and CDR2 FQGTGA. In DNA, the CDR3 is TGTGCCAGCAGCCCCCACCAAGGGCTCTTCGCTGAAGCTTTCTTT. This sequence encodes CASSPHQGLFAEAFF.

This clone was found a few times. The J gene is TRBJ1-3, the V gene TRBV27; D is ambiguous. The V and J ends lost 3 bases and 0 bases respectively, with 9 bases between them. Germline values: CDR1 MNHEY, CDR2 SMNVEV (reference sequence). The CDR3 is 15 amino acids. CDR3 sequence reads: CASSLAGVSGNTIYF. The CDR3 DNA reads TGTGCCAGCAGTTTGGCCGGTGTCTCTGGAAACACCATATATTTT.